The clone carrying this T cell receptor (beta chain) has at least ten counts. Its specificity is not known. The record originates from a study of Graves' ophthalmopathy and Graves' hyperthyroidism. The CDR3 runs 14 residues. Trimming took 10 bases from V and 4 from J; bases not matched to a gene: 12. Germline CDR1 MNHNS, CDR2 SASEGT. PBMCs were isolated by Ficoll-Paque density gradient centrifugation, using roughly 9.7 ml of fresh peripheral blood as the starting material. Regarding the study as a whole: The majority of expanded thyroid clonotypes above 0.001 frequency also occurred in blood.

RNA transcripts provided the template for amplifying TCR beta CDR3 regions. Second-round multiplex PCR followed a first-round RT-PCR using HTBI primers. TCRdb processed the multiplex PCR reads anew with MiXCR; each CDR3 protein has one entry. This sample has approximately 460,000 distinct CDR3 sequences, with approximately 15% found just once. The sequence was obtained from a woman in her 30s with Graves' ophthalmopathy. The sequenced sample consisted of blood. The V call is TRBV6-1, the J call TRBJ1-2; 7 nucleotides agree with TRBD1. DNA for the CDR3: TGTGCCACCTCGGGGAGGGGGCGAATCTATGGCTACACCTTC. Translation gives CATSGRGRIYGYTF.